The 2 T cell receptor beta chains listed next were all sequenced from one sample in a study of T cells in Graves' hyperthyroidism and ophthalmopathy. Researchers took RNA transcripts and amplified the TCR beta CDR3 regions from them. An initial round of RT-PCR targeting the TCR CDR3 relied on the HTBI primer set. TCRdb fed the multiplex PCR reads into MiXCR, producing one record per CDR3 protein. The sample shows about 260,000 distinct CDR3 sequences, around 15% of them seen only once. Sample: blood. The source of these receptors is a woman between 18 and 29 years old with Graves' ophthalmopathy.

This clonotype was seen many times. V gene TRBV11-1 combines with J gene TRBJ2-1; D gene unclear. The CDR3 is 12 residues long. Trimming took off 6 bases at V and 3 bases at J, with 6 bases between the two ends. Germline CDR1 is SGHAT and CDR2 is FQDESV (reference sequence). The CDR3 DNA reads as TGTGCCAGCAGTCCAAGCTACAATGAGCAGTTCTTC. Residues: CASSPSYNEQFF.

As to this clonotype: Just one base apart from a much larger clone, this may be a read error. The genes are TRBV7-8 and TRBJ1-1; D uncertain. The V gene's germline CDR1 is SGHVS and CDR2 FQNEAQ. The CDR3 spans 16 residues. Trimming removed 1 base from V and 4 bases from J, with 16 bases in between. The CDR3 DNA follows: TGTGCCAGCAGCTTAGGTTCGGGGAGGTTCCTCACTGAAGCTTTCTTT. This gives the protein CASSLGSGRFLTEAFF.